The 8 T cell receptor beta chains below were found in one sample sequenced in a study of T-cell reconstitution after alpha-beta-depleted transplantation in children. This sample's TCRbeta library carried unique molecular identifier barcodes. TCRdb itself ran the PCR reads through MiXCR, one entry per CDR3 protein. The table shows about 580,000 distinct CDR3 sequences, with about 23% occurring only once. The sample in question was PBMCs, mostly from graft donor cells, obtained 360 days after TCRalphabeta/CD19-depleted stem cell transplant. Receptors were obtained from a boy in the first two years of life who had a stem cell transplant for acute myeloid leukemia, so the T cells may come from the graft donor.

CDR3 sequence: CASRAGHLSYEQYV. The CDR3 region has the DNA TGCGCCAGCAGGGCGGGACACCTCTCCTACGAGCAGTACGTC. V is TRBV10-2 and J is TRBJ2-7; perhaps D is TRBD1 or TRBD2 (6 bases each). This CDR3 region has 14 residues. The ends were cut back, 6 bases at V and 0 bases at J, with 12 bases in the middle. Germline V gene lookup returns CDR1 WSHSY and CDR2 SAAADI.

This clonotype showed up many times. CDR3 bases: TGTGCCAGCAGTTACCGTGGGACCAAATACGAGCAGTACTTC. Translating it yields CASSYRGTKYEQYF. This sequence joins TRBV6-5 and TRBJ2-7, with D perhaps assigned TRBD1 or TRBD2 (5 bases each). CDR1 and CDR2 from the germline V gene are MNHEY and SVGAGI. There are 14 residues in the CDR3. Between the trimmed V and J ends, which lost 2 bases and 4 bases, there was a span of 12 bases.

This clonotype was detected a few times. CDR3 bases: TGCAGCGTTCCACAGGGCCTTGAAGCTTTCTTT. Its translation: CSVPQGLEAFF. This chain links TRBV29-1 with TRBJ1-1, with a weak D call TRBD1 (6 bases). The CDR3 sequence is 11 residues long. Looked up from germline, CDR1 is SQVTM and CDR2 is ANQGSEA. The V end lost 5 bases, the J end lost 7 bases, and 11 bases lay between the germline ends.

Many counts were recorded for this clonotype. V is TRBV3-1 and J is TRBJ1-4; D is unresolved. Trimming took off 2 bases at V and 8 bases at J, with 6 bases between the two ends. CDR3 size: 12 residues. CDR1 is LGHDT and CDR2 is YNNKEL in the germline V gene (reference sequence). As DNA, the CDR3 is TGTGCCAGCAGCCAAATCGTGGAAAAACTGTTTTTT. Translating it yields CASSQIVEKLFF. Full variable domain (missing parts from reference TRBV3-1 and TRBJ1-4): DTAVSQTPKYLVTQMGNDKSIKCEQNLGHDTMYWYKQDSKKFLKIMFSYNNKELIINETVPNRFSPKSPDKAHLNLHINSLELGDSAVYFCASSQIVEKLFFGSGTQLSVL.

This clonotype was picked up a small number of times. This rearrangement joins TRBV7-9 to TRBJ2-7; 7 bases fit TRBD2. The CDR3 runs to 16 residues. V gave up 5 bases and J gave up 2 bases; unmatched junction bases: 12. Germline V gene lookup returns CDR1 SEHNR and CDR2 FQNEAQ (reference sequence). The CDR3 sequence: CASSPSRLAATYEQYF. The CDR3 DNA sequence: TGTGCCAGCAGCCCGAGTAGGCTAGCGGCAACCTACGAGCAGTACTTC.

This clonotype turned up a few times. The chain couples TRBV10-3 to TRBJ2-7; TRBD2 aligns across 8 bases. Germline V gene sequence: CDR1 ENHRY, CDR2 SYGVKD. The junction had 16 bases not matched to a gene; V was cut back by 11 bases and J by 4 bases. The CDR3 sequence is 15 residues long. The CDR3 DNA is TGTGCCGTCGGGGGGGACGACGGAGCCGGATACGAGCAGTACTTC. This sequence encodes CAVGGDDGAGYEQYF.

Ten or more counts support this clonotype. This chain joins TRBV6-2 or TRBV6-3 and TRBJ2-7, with 11 nucleotides matching TRBD2. From germline, CDR1 is MNHEY and CDR2 SVGEGT. The CDR3 contains 14 residues. V shed 6 bases and J 5 bases; nucleotides not matched to a gene: 6. The CDR3 DNA sequence: TGTGCCAGCAGCCTAGGGACTAGCGGACACGAGCAGTACGTC. Translating gives CASSLGTSGHEQYV.

This rearrangement joins TRBV6-6 to TRBJ2-1; 10 bases match TRBD2. Trimming removed 0 bases from V and 10 bases from J; junction bases left unmatched: 0. The CDR3 is made up of 13 amino acids. The germline V gene encodes CDR1 MNHNY and CDR2 SVGAGI (reference sequence). The DNA for the CDR3 is TGTGCCAGCAGTTACTCGACTAGCGGGGAGCAGTTCTTC. Residues: CASSYSTSGEQFF.